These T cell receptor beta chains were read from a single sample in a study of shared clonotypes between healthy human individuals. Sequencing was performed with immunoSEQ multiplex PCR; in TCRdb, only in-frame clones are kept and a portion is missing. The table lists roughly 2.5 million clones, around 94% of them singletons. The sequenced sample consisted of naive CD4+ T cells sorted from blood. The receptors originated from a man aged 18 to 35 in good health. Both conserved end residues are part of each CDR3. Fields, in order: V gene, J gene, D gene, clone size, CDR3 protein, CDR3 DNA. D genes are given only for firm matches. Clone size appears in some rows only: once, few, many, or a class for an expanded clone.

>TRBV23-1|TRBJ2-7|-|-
CASSHPPLGLPYEQYF
TGCGCCAGCAGTCATCCCCCCCTGGGACTCCCCTACGAGCAGTACTTC
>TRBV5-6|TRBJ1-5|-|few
CASSLIQGPSDQHF
TGTGCCAGCAGCTTGATCCAGGGCCCCTCGGATCAGCATTTT
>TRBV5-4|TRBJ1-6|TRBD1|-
CASSLRTGGSPLHF
TGTGCCAGCAGCCTACGGACAGGCGGTTCACCCCTCCACTTT
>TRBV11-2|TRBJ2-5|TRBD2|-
CASSLTAGTQETQYF
TGTGCCAGCAGCTTAACAGCGGGGACCCAAGAGACCCAGTACTTC
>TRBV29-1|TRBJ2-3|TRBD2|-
CSVGGLANTDTQYF
TGCAGCGTGGGTGGACTAGCCAACACAGATACGCAGTATTTT
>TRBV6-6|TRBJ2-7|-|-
CASSSRLEVPSEQYF
TGTGCCAGCAGTTCCCGTCTCGAAGTTCCTTCCGAGCAGTACTTC
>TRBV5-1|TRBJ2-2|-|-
CASRRIKPGDTGELFF
TGCGCCAGCAGGCGAATCAAGCCCGGGGACACCGGGGAGCTGTTTTTT
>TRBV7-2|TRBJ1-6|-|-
CASSQDRIPLHF
TGTGCCAGCAGCCAGGACCGAATACCCCTCCACTTT
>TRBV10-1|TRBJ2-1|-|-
CASSEEGTYNEQFF
TGCGCCAGCAGTGAGGAGGGCACTTACAATGAGCAGTTCTTC
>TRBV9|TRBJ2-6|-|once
CASSVYTGLGANVLTF
TGTGCCAGCAGCGTATATACAGGGCTTGGGGCCAACGTCCTGACTTTC
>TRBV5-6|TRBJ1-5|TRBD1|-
CASSSGQVLNQPQHF
TGTGCCAGCAGCTCTGGACAGGTCCTCAATCAGCCCCAGCATTTT
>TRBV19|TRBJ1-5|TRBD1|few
CASSRQGLSNQPQHF
TGTGCCAGTAGTAGACAGGGGCTTAGCAATCAGCCCCAGCATTTT